This TCR beta chain was sequenced in a study of blood T cell repertoires in COVID-19. The wider study: Donors in the United States, Italy and Spain gave samples during acute or convalescent COVID-19. PBMCs, B-cell-depleted T cells, or T cells provided the cDNA or gDNA that made up the material.

In the source study's methods: Quantification of nucleated cells was approximated via reference gene primer amplification. Assay used: immunoSEQ multiplex PCR; TCRdb lists only in-frame clones, some missing. The D gene and trimming were derived from the DNA, and the V and J assignments and clone size from that table. The repertoire holds 70,000 to 90,000 clones, 90% seen once, with 6% to 7.5% in the top ten. The CDR3 runs to 15 residues. Germline CDR1 reads LNHDA; CDR2 reads SQIVND (reference sequence). With 7 bases removed from V and 4 bases from J, the gap between germline ends came to 17 bases. Sequences were obtained from peripheral blood. The chain combines TRBV19 with TRBJ2-1, with D perhaps matching TRBD2 (6 bases). This clonotype was obtained from a human donor in a cohort sampled during active COVID-19. This chain's CDR3 is CASTAGGGVYNEQFF. The CDR3 DNA is TGTGCCAGTACCGCAGGAGGCGGGGTTTACAATGAGCAGTTCTTC. The variable domain in full, completed from reference TRBV19 and TRBJ2-1, reads DGGITQSPKYLFRKEGQNVTLSCEQNLNHDAMYWYRQDPGQGLRLIYYSQIVNDFQKGDIAEGYSVSREKKESFPLTVTSAQKNPTAFYLCASTAGGGVYNEQFFGPGTRLTVL.